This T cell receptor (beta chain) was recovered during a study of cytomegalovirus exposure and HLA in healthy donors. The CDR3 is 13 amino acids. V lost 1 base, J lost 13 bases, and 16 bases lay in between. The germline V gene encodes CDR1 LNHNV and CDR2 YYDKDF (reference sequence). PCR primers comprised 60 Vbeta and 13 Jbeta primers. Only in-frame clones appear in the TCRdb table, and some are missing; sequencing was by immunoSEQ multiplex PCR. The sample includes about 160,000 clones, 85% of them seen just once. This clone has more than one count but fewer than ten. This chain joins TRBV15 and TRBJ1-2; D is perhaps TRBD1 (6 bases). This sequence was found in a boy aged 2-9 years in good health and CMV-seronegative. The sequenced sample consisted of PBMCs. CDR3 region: CATSRVRGARGTF. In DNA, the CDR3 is TGTGCCACCAGCAGAGTCCGGGGGGCGCGAGGCACCTTC.